Shown below are 24 T cell receptor beta chains from a single sample sequenced in a study of blood T cells in healthy people across ages. With a J-beta primer mix and a sample-barcoded 5' primer, a second PCR ran about 7 to 12 cycles. TCRdb analysed the 5' RACE reads with MiXCR anew, one entry per CDR3 protein. Altogether 850,000 to 1,000,000 distinct CDR3 sequences are present, roughly 47% being singletons, with the ten largest covering 20% to 25%. The sequenced sample consisted of blood. These receptors came from a woman in her fifties or sixties in good health.

The chain combines TRBV28 with TRBJ2-5; the D gene is possibly TRBD2 (5 bases). The DNA end is a closer match to TRBJ2-7, so the J assignment may be wrong. This CDR3 has 16 residues. The germline V gene encodes CDR1 MDHEN and CDR2 SYDVKM. The CDR3 coding sequence is TGTGCCAGCAGTTTCCCTCCTTTAGAGGGTTCCTACGAGCAGTACTTC. Its translation is CASSFPPLEGSYEQYF.

This clonotype was observed a few times. Here the CDR3 reads CASSESGVTNEKLFF. For the CDR3, the DNA is TGTGCCAGCAGTGAATCGGGGGTAACTAATGAAAAACTGTTTTTT. V and J are TRBV25-1 and TRBJ1-4; weak D call: TRBD1 (5 bases). This CDR3 is built from 15 residues. Germline V gene lookup returns CDR1 MGHDK and CDR2 SYGVNS. V was clipped by 1 base and J by 1 base, with 7 bases between them.

This clonotype was observed a few times. The genes are TRBV29-1 and TRBJ2-4; 8 bases fit TRBD1. CDR3 size: 12 residues. Germline CDR1 is SQVTM and CDR2 is ANQGSEA. J was trimmed by 4 bases and V by 4 bases; bases with no gene match: 0. In DNA, the CDR3 is TGCAGCGTTGGACAGGGGAAAAACATTCAGTACTTC. This gives the protein CSVGQGKNIQYF.

V is TRBV30 and J is TRBJ2-3; 13 nucleotides line up with TRBD2. V trimming: 2 bases; J trimming: 4 bases; junction bases outside the gene matches: 3. Germline values: CDR1 GTSNPN, CDR2 SVGIG (reference sequence). The CDR3 has 15 amino acids. The CDR3 region is CAWSHGLAGADTQYF. In nucleotides, the CDR3 is TGTGCCTGGAGTCATGGACTAGCGGGAGCAGATACGCAGTATTTT.

In its sample, this clonotype was seen a few times. The chain couples TRBV20-1 to TRBJ2-7, with D possibly being TRBD1 (7 bases). V lost 6 bases and J lost 5, with 14 bases in between. Germline V gene data show CDR1 as DFQATT and CDR2 as SNEGSKA (reference sequence). This CDR3 has 12 amino acids. The CDR3 loop is CSAAGQSDEQYF. The DNA of the CDR3 is TGCAGTGCCGCGGGACAGTCGGACGAGCAGTACTTC.

This clonotype occurred a few times. The rearrangement uses TRBV9 and TRBJ2-6; D possibly corresponds to TRBD2 (6 bases). Germline values: CDR1 SGDLS, CDR2 YYNGEE. This CDR3 is built from 19 residues. The germline V and J ends were trimmed by 3 bases and 0 bases, with 19 bases remaining between them. The CDR3 nucleotides are TGTGCCAGCAGCGGCCGTGGGACTTACAGGCTCTCTGGGGCCAACGTCCTGACTTTC. It specifies CASSGRGTYRLSGANVLTF.

The V and J genes are TRBV6-1 and TRBJ1-1; 7 positions match TRBD1. CDR1 and CDR2 from the germline V gene are MNHNS and SASEGT. The CDR3 spans 15 residues. V was clipped by 1 base and J by 7 bases; unmatched bases: 9. CDR3 protein: CASSEVSRDRGEAFF. In DNA form, the CDR3 reads TGTGCCAGCAGTGAAGTATCCCGGGACAGAGGTGAAGCTTTCTTT.

V is TRBV29-1 and J is TRBJ2-1; 11 bases are shared with TRBD2. Germline loops: CDR1 SQVTM, CDR2 ANQGSEA. J lost 1 base, V lost 7 bases, and 6 bases had no gene match. The CDR3 covers 15 residues. As DNA, the CDR3 is TGCAGCGACCGGCTAGCGGGGGGATCCTACAATGAGCAGTTCTTC. The encoded protein is CSDRLAGGSYNEQFF.

The genes are TRBV30 and TRBJ1-2, with TRBD1 as a possible D gene (5 bases). CDR3 length: 12 amino acids. In germline, CDR1 is GTSNPN, CDR2 SVGIG (reference sequence). V lost 6 bases to trimming and J lost 1 base, with 9 bases between them. The DNA for the CDR3 is TGTGCCTGCAGGGAGAATAACTATGGCTACACCTTC. Its protein product is CACRENNYGYTF.

V gene TRBV28 combines with J gene TRBJ2-7; D is possibly TRBD2 (5 bases). Per the germline V gene, CDR1 is MDHEN and CDR2 is SYDVKM. The V and J ends lost 5 bases and 1 base respectively, with 18 bases between them. The CDR3 length is 16 residues. Written as DNA, the CDR3 is TGTGCCAGCAGTAGCCCTCGGGGTATGGTGTCCTACGAGCAGTACTTC. Its translation: CASSSPRGMVSYEQYF.

J is TRBJ1-5 and V is TRBV20-1, with 9 bases matching TRBD1. Germline V gene sequence: CDR1 DFQATT, CDR2 SNEGSKA (reference sequence). The CDR3 length is 16 residues. Trimming removed 3 bases from V and 4 bases from J; junction bases left unmatched: 10. The CDR3 loop is CSASSLQGAGNQPQHF. For the CDR3, the DNA is TGCAGTGCTAGCTCCCTACAGGGGGCTGGGAATCAGCCCCAGCATTTT.

V and J are TRBV20-1 and TRBJ2-3; 7 bases line up with TRBD2. Germline-derived CDR1 and CDR2 are DFQATT and SNEGSKA (reference sequence). V was pared by 6 bases and J by 0 bases, with 6 bases of the junction left unmatched. CDR3 size: 14 residues. This chain's CDR3 is CSALLAASTDTQYF. CDR3 nucleotide sequence: TGCAGTGCCCTCCTAGCGGCCAGCACAGATACGCAGTATTTT.

The V gene is TRBV4-2, the J gene TRBJ1-5; D gene uncertain. Trimming cost V 5 bases and J 8 bases, with 25 bases left between them. The CDR3 loop spans 17 amino acids. CDR1 is LGHNA and CDR2 is YNFKEQ in the germline V gene. In DNA form, the CDR3 reads TGTGCCAGCAGCTCACCGAGGCGGGAACAGCTCCACGAGCCCCAGCATTTT. This translates into CASSSPRREQLHEPQHF.

This chain links TRBV12-3 or TRBV12-4 with TRBJ2-5, with D perhaps being TRBD1 or TRBD2 (5 bases each). CDR3 length: 17 residues. The germline V and J ends were trimmed by 2 bases and 11 bases, with 27 bases remaining between them. Here the CDR3 DNA reads TGTGCCAGCAGTTTATCCGGGACGACTAACCGGCTCAATGAGCAGTACTTC. Encoded protein: CASSLSGTTNRLNEQYF.

As to this clonotype: Germline and junction disagree at one end, which may indicate a read error. The chain uses TRBV18 and TRBJ2-5, with D possibly matching TRBD2 (5 bases). This CDR3 region has 14 residues. CDR1 and CDR2 (germline): KGHSH, LQKENI. The CDR3 is CTSSPGLAGETQYF. The CDR3 nucleotides are TGTACCAGCTCACCTGGTCTGGCGGGAGAGACCCAGTACTTC.

The V call is TRBV5-1, the J call TRBJ2-3; D possibly corresponds to TRBD2 (6 bases). Germline V gives CDR1 SGHRS, CDR2 YFSETQ. CDR3 length: 14 amino acids. The V end lost 4 bases, the J end lost 2 bases, and 11 bases lay between the germline ends. The DNA of the CDR3 is TGCGCCAGCAGCCGGGGGTCCCTCACAGATACGCAGTATTTT. Protein: CASSRGSLTDTQYF.

This chain joins TRBV29-1 and TRBJ2-1; 7 bases fit TRBD2. The V segment lost 8 bases and the J segment 8 bases; nucleotides outside the gene matches: 12. Germline V gives CDR1 SQVTM, CDR2 ANQGSEA. The CDR3 consists of 13 residues. The DNA of the CDR3 is TGCAGCTTTACTAGCGCTTTATCTCATGAGCAGTTCTTC. Its protein product is CSFTSALSHEQFF.

This chain joins TRBV9 and TRBJ2-5, with D hard to call. Per germline, CDR1 SGDLS and CDR2 YYNGEE. This CDR3 is built from 13 residues. V lost 4 bases and J 2 bases, leaving 9 bases between the germline ends. The CDR3 DNA sequence: TGTGCCAGCAGCATGGACGATCAAGAGACCCAGTACTTC. This encodes CASSMDDQETQYF.

This clonotype was detected only a few times. This rearrangement joins TRBV24-1 to TRBJ2-7; a possible D gene is TRBD1 (6 bases). V lost 4 bases to trimming and J lost 2 bases, with 14 bases between them. Germline V lookup: CDR1 KGHDR, CDR2 SFDVKD. This CDR3 is built from 15 residues. The CDR3 region is CATSDSTGRPYEQYF. CDR3 DNA sequence: TGTGCCACCAGTGACTCGACAGGAAGGCCCTACGAGCAGTACTTC.

The chain combines TRBV18 with TRBJ2-5, with TRBD2 identical over 7 bases. Germline assignment: CDR1 KGHSH and CDR2 LQKENI. The CDR3 has 15 amino acids. V was pared by 0 bases and J by 1 base, with 2 bases of the junction left unmatched. As DNA, the CDR3 is TGTGCCAGCTCACCACCGGGACTAAGCCAAGAGACCCAGTACTTC. It yields the protein CASSPPGLSQETQYF. The whole variable domain, filled in from reference TRBV18 and TRBJ2-5, reads NAGVMQNPRHLVRRRGQEARLRCSPMKGHSHVYWYRQLPEEGLKFMVYLQKENIIDESGMPKERFSAEFPKEGPSILRIQQVVRGDSAAYFCASSPPGLSQETQYFGPGTRLLVL.

The CDR3 sequence is CASSSGTSGRAHEQYF. The DNA of the CDR3 is TGTGCCAGCAGCTCCGGGACTAGCGGGAGGGCCCACGAGCAGTACTTC. J is TRBJ2-4 and V is TRBV7-2, with TRBD2 identical over 16 bases. The tail of the sequence fits TRBJ2-7 better, so the J call may be wrong. Germline V gene lookup returns CDR1 SGHTA and CDR2 FQGNSA. This CDR3 has 16 amino acids.

This chain joins TRBV7-8 and TRBJ2-7, with TRBD1 as a possible D gene (6 bases). Germline V gene sequence: CDR1 SGHVS, CDR2 FQNEAQ. The CDR3 length is 13 residues. V was trimmed by 5 bases and J by 2 bases, leaving 10 bases between them. As DNA, the CDR3 is TGTGCCAGCAGCGATAACAGGGCCTACGAGCAGTACTTC. This codes for CASSDNRAYEQYF.

The sample holds a few counts of this clonotype. J is TRBJ2-3 and V is TRBV2; the match to TRBD1 covers 8 bases. The J segment lost 2 bases and the V segment lost 7 bases, leaving 8 bases of the junction unmatched. The CDR3 runs to 15 residues. Germline CDR1 reads SNHLY; CDR2 reads FYNNEI. DNA for the CDR3: TGTGCCAGCAATCCTCAGGGGGCATCCACAGATACGCAGTATTTT. It encodes CASNPQGASTDTQYF.

This rearrangement joins TRBV18 to TRBJ2-3, with unresolved D. Germline values: CDR1 KGHSH, CDR2 LQKENI. Trimming left V 2 bases short and J 4 bases short, with 4 bases between. This CDR3 contains 12 residues. DNA of the CDR3: TGTGCCAGCTCACCATACGCAGATACGCAGTATTTT. This gives the protein CASSPYADTQYF.